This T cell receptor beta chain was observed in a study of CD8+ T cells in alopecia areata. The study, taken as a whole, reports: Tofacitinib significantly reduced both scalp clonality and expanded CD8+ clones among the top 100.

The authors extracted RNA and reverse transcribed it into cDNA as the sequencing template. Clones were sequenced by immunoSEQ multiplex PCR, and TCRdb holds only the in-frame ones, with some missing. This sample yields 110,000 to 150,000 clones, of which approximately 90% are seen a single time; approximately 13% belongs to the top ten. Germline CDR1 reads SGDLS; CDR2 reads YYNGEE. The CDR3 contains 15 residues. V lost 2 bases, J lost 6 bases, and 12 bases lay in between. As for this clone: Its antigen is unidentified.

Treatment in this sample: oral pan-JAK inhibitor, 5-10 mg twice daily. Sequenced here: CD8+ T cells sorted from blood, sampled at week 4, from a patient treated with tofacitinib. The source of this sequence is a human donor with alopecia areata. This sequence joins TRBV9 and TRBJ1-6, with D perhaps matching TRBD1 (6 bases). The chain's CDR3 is CASSVSGTPNSPLHF. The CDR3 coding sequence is TGTGCCAGCAGCGTCTCCGGGACACCTAATTCACCCCTCCACTTT.